A selection of T cell receptor beta chains follows, all from one sample in a study of blood T cell repertoires in COVID-19. Clones were read by immunoSEQ multiplex PCR, and TCRdb kept only the in-frame ones, dropping some. The sample lists 390,000 or so clones, 70% to 90% occurring once. The sample comprised peripheral blood. The origin of the receptors is a woman aged 25 to 45 with active or convalescent COVID-19. Both conserved end residues are part of each CDR3.

v_call,j_call,cdr3_aa
TRBV6-4,TRBJ2-3,CASSDLVGGGTDTQYF
TRBV19,TRBJ1-2,CASKKGGLGYTF
TRBV19,TRBJ1-1,CASKGRGNTEAFF
TRBV7-9,TRBJ2-7,CASSPSQRQRWYEQYF
TRBV6-2/TRBV6-3,TRBJ1-2,CASSSGTGRLGGYTF
TRBV27,TRBJ1-2,CASSPKPSQGSGYTF
TRBV5-1,TRBJ1-6,CASSLETGIYSPLHF
TRBV7-9,TRBJ1-1,CASSLGRQGEGVTEAFF
TRBV30,TRBJ2-2,CAWSVLTSGAGELFF
TRBV5-4,TRBJ1-2,CASSSGTGAEYGYTF
TRBV6-4,TRBJ2-1,CASGRQGSSYNEQFF
TRBV7-9,TRBJ2-2,CASSLLTDTGELFF
TRBV10-2,TRBJ1-2,CASSDRTGGGYTF
TRBV5-4,TRBJ2-7,CASSREGVPSEQYF
TRBV6-5,TRBJ1-3,CASSYPVGDSGNTIYF
TRBV5-1,TRBJ2-1,CATQLTGDYNEQFF
TRBV6-2/TRBV6-3,TRBJ2-7,CASSPGLAGLEQYF
TRBV19,TRBJ1-3,CASSQSGGNTIYF
TRBV11-3,TRBJ2-2,CASSLGSGINTGELFF
TRBV6-1,TRBJ2-3,CASSGLRTRGTDTQYF
TRBV4-2,TRBJ2-7,CASSQDPSSGGATEQYF
TRBV7-2,TRBJ2-7,CASSLSGGISYEQYF
TRBV7-2,TRBJ1-5,CASSSWAGLKPQHF
TRBV5-6,TRBJ2-7,CASSPRGYEQYF